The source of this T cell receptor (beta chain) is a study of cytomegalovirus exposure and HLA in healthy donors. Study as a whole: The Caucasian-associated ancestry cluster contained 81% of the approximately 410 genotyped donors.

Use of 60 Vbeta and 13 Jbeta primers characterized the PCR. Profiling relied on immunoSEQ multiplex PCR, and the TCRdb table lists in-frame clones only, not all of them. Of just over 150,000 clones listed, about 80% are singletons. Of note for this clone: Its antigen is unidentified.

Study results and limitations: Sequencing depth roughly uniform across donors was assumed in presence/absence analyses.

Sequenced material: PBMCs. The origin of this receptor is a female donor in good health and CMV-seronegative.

For the CDR3, the DNA is TGTGCCATCACTGGGGGGTACTATGGCTACACCTTC. Amino acids: CAITGGYYGYTF. This chain links TRBV10-3 with TRBJ1-2, with D possibly matching TRBD1 (5 bases). V lost 7 bases and J 3 bases, leaving 9 bases between the germline ends. The CDR3 extends over 12 amino acids. The germline V gene encodes CDR1 ENHRY and CDR2 SYGVKD.